Listed below are T cell receptor beta chains from one sample, sequenced in a study of persistence of HIV-infected CD4 T cells. Which antigens these TCRs recognize remains unknown. Sequencing was performed with immunoSEQ multiplex PCR; in TCRdb, only in-frame clones are kept and a portion is missing. Of 46,000 or so clones in the sample, 75% to 85% were seen once. This material consisted of CD4+ T cells sorted from PBMCs after roughly 18-hour stimulation, taken from a patient who received antiretroviral therapy. These receptors all stem from an adult man with HIV who was CMV-seropositive. CDR3s include the opening cysteine and the closing phenylalanine or tryptophan.

V: TRBV30; CDR3: CARARDDYGYTF
V: TRBV20-1; CDR3: CSARWDYGYTF
V: TRBV7-7; CDR3: CASSLSGEDTDTQYF
V: TRBV6-2/TRBV6-3; CDR3: CASSRGTGTGSYSNQPQHF
V: TRBV28; CDR3: CASSSRAAGELFF
V: TRBV15; CDR3: CATSSGPSSGNTIYF
V: TRBV19; CDR3: CASSIGQGVYGYTF
V: TRBV28; CDR3: CASSETGAQPQHF
V: TRBV9; CDR3: CASSPRTGPNQPQHF
V: TRBV18; CDR3: CASSPTETGTPLHF
V: TRBV10-3; CDR3: CAISESSGSNQPQHF
V: TRBV2; CDR3: CASHQVGRNEAFF
V: TRBV5-6; CDR3: CASSLGYGYTF
V: TRBV12-3/TRBV12-4; CDR3: CASSWILNTEAFF
V: TRBV15; CDR3: CATSSGERSGYTF
V: TRBV6-5; CDR3: CASSGTPFANTEAFF
V: TRBV12-3/TRBV12-4; CDR3: CASKGSGNTIYF
V: TRBV10-3; CDR3: CAISRDYGYTF
V: TRBV6-5; CDR3: CASSYGQGSYNEQFF
V: TRBV10-1; CDR3: CASSEGAYRGTDTQYF
V: TRBV11-1; CDR3: CASSFSYEQYF
V: TRBV6-5; CDR3: CASSYSFTGQETQYF
V: TRBV10-3; CDR3: CAISEGDFTDTQYF
V: TRBV6-5; CDR3: CASGGTDEKLFF
V: TRBV19; CDR3: CASSIDRGGNQPQHF
V: TRBV19; CDR3: CASSSRTSFVNTIYF
V: TRBV11-2; CDR3: CASSFGQGDGYTF
V: TRBV4-1; CDR3: CASSQERGSGANVLTF
V: TRBV3-1/TRBV3-2; CDR3: CASSPGGSRGYTF
V: TRBV4-3; CDR3: CASSQREGSPLHF
V: TRBV19; CDR3: CASSIDLPRPVHF
V: TRBV19; CDR3: CASRRAGANYGYTF
V: TRBV29-1; CDR3: CSAMEETQYF
V: TRBV5-1; CDR3: CASSQGREGETQYF
V: TRBV5-1; CDR3: CASSQAGTNTGELFF
V: TRBV3-1/TRBV3-2; CDR3: CASSPTLFGSSYEQYF
V: TRBV5-4; CDR3: CASSSRMSGRYNEQFF